This T cell receptor (beta chain) appears in the sequencing data of a study of blood T cells in healthy people across ages. Study-level points and caveats: Older age went with lower TCR beta diversity per million T cells, in a roughly linear way.

The draw of peripheral blood yielded approximately 10 milliliters from each donor. Notes on this clonotype: Its antigen is as yet unknown.

The ends were cut back, 9 bases at V and 0 bases at J, with 9 bases in the middle. CDR3 length equals 13 residues. The germline V gene has CDR1 SEHNR and CDR2 FQNEAQ (reference sequence). A sample-barcoded 5' primer and a J-beta primer mix were used in a second PCR of roughly 7 to 11 cycles. MiXCR was run by TCRdb on the 5' RACE reads, yielding one entry per CDR3 protein. The table lists about 780,000 distinct CDR3 sequences, around 68% of them singletons. The chain employs TRBV7-9 and TRBJ2-1; no definite D call. The sequence came from a man younger than 40 in good health. Sequencing used blood. The CDR3 protein is CARTMSSYNEQFF. The CDR3 coding sequence is TGTGCCAGGACGATGAGCTCCTACAATGAGCAGTTCTTC.